These 15 T cell receptor beta chains were sequenced from one sample in a study of glioma-infiltrating T cells after dendritic cell vaccination. Sequenced by immunoSEQ multiplex PCR; TCRdb stores in-frame clones only, minus some. The sample carries about 92,000 clones, 85% to 90% recorded once. The specimen was blood, collected before dendritic cell vaccination. These receptors all stem from a human donor with glioblastoma.

The chain carries TRBV7-3 and TRBJ1-1, with D perhaps matching TRBD1 (6 bases). V shed 1 base and J shed 3 bases, with 9 bases lying between them. The CDR3 contains 14 residues. CDR1 SGHTA and CDR2 FQGTGA come from the germline V gene. The CDR3 nucleotides are TGTGCCAGCAGCTTAAAGGGGGGGGACACTGAAGCTTTCTTT. This sequence encodes CASSLKGGDTEAFF.

The J gene is TRBJ2-1, the V gene TRBV27, with 7 positions matching TRBD1. CDR1 and CDR2 (germline): MNHEY, SMNVEV (reference sequence). This CDR3 has 16 residues. The ends lost 3 bases at V and 4 bases at J; junction bases unmatched: 9. Here the CDR3 DNA reads TGTGCCAGCAGTTTTCCTTCGGGACAGCGTTACAATGAGCAGTTCTTC. Its translation: CASSFPSGQRYNEQFF.

V usage is TRBV5-6 and J usage is TRBJ1-1; 8 nucleotides align to TRBD1. The CDR3 runs to 17 residues. The germline CDR1 and CDR2 sequences are SGHDT and YYEEEE. The junction had 13 bases not matched to a gene; V was cut back by 4 bases and J by 2 bases. DNA for the CDR3: TGTGCCAGCAGCCCACTTGGAGGGACAGGACTAAACACTGAAGCTTTCTTT. Its protein is CASSPLGGTGLNTEAFF. Complete variable domain (other parts from reference TRBV5-6 and TRBJ1-1): DAGVTQSPTHLIKTRGQQVTLRCSPKSGHDTVSWYQQALGQGPQFIFQYYEEEERQRGNFPDRFSGHQFPNYSSELNVNALLLGDSALYLCASSPLGGTGLNTEAFFGQGTRLTVV.

The rearrangement joins TRBV5-4 to TRBJ2-7; 8 bases align to TRBD2. The trim removed 3 bases at V and 4 bases at J, leaving 6 bases unmatched. The CDR3 totals 14 residues. Germline V gives CDR1 SGHNT, CDR2 YYREEE (reference sequence). CDR3 sequence reads: CASSSAGGQYEQYF. In nucleotides, the CDR3 is TGTGCCAGCAGCTCCGCGGGGGGCCAGTACGAGCAGTACTTC.

V gene TRBV28 combines with J gene TRBJ2-1; 10 bases are shared with TRBD1. J gave up 2 bases and V 4 bases, and 5 bases lay outside the gene matches. This CDR3 has 16 residues. Looked up from germline, CDR1 is MDHEN and CDR2 is SYDVKM. CDR3 DNA: TGTGCCAGCAGTTCCCGACAGGGGGCCACCTACAATGAGCAGTTCTTC. Translation: CASSSRQGATYNEQFF.

The CDR3 protein is CASSYSAGGAADTQYF. CDR3 sequence (DNA): TGTGCCAGCAGTTACTCAGCGGGGGGGGCCGCAGATACGCAGTATTTT. The chain has TRBV6-5 and TRBJ2-3; 10 bases match TRBD2. Losses at the gene ends were 0 bases for V and 4 bases for J; bases not matched to a gene: 4. Germline CDR1 reads MNHEY; CDR2 reads SVGAGI. This CDR3 is 16 amino acids long.

The chain is built from TRBV5-5 and TRBJ1-5, with D possibly TRBD1 on 5 matching bases. CDR1 is SGHKS and CDR2 is YYEKEE in the germline V gene (reference sequence). The V end was cut by 0 bases, the J end by 6 bases, with 13 bases between. The CDR3 has 15 amino acids. Here the CDR3 reads CASSLESGGGQPQHF. The CDR3 DNA reads TGTGCCAGCAGCTTGGAGTCGGGGGGTGGTCAGCCCCAGCATTTT.

This clone was detected only once. This chain uses TRBV11-2 with TRBJ1-6; D unresolved. Germline CDR1 reads SGHAT; CDR2 reads FQNNGV. This CDR3 contains 15 residues. V was clipped by 0 bases and J by 5 bases, with 8 bases between them. CDR3 in amino acids: CASSLDLSNNSPLHF. The CDR3 nucleotides read TGTGCCAGCAGCTTAGATCTGAGTAATAATTCACCCCTCCACTTT.

The table lists this clone with a count of one. The chain carries TRBV5-6 and TRBJ2-3, with TRBD2 matching over 13 bases. V trimming: 3 bases; J trimming: 2 bases; junction bases outside the gene matches: 3. Germline values: CDR1 SGHDT, CDR2 YYEEEE. This CDR3 region has 16 residues. The chain's CDR3 is CASSWTSGGNTDTQYF. Here the CDR3 DNA reads TGTGCCAGCAGCTGGACTAGCGGGGGTAACACAGATACGCAGTATTTT.

V and J are TRBV2 and TRBJ1-2, with D unresolved. This CDR3 contains 13 residues. With 1 base removed from V and 7 bases from J, the gap between germline ends came to 10 bases. CDR1 and CDR2 (germline): SNHLY, FYNNEI. The CDR3 DNA follows: TGTGCCAGCAGTGAAGAGGAGGGTATTGGCTACACCTTC. Translating gives CASSEEEGIGYTF.

This clone has only a few counts. The rearrangement links TRBV25-1 to TRBJ2-1, with D perhaps matching TRBD2 (6 bases). The CDR3 contains 16 residues. V dropped 1 base and J dropped 0 bases, with 10 bases sitting between them. Germline loops: CDR1 MGHDK, CDR2 SYGVNS. CDR3 bases: TGTGCCAGCAGTGAATCAGACGGGAGCTCCTACAATGAGCAGTTCTTC. Residues: CASSESDGSSYNEQFF.

This rearrangement joins TRBV5-1 to TRBJ1-5; D is perhaps TRBD1 (5 bases). This CDR3 comprises 15 residues. CDR1 SGHRS and CDR2 YFSETQ come from the germline V gene. Trimming stripped 0 bases from V and 5 bases from J, with 12 bases between. The CDR3 DNA reads TGCGCCAGCAGCTTGGTGGTGGGGCCGGATCAGCCCCAGCATTTT. This sequence encodes CASSLVVGPDQPQHF.

V gene TRBV6-4 combines with J gene TRBJ2-1; the D gene is possibly TRBD1 (7 bases). The germline V gene encodes CDR1 MRHNA and CDR2 SNTAGT. With 5 bases removed from V and 3 bases from J, the gap between germline ends came to 14 bases. This CDR3 region has 15 residues. The CDR3 loop is CASSQGGSGYNEQFF. The CDR3 nucleotides are TGTGCCAGCAGTCAGGGGGGATCGGGCTACAATGAGCAGTTCTTC.

The V gene is TRBV6-5, the J gene TRBJ1-4; 10 bases line up with TRBD1. From germline, CDR1 is MNHEY and CDR2 SVGAGI. V dropped 2 bases and J dropped 6; count of bases not matched to a gene: 6. The CDR3 sequence is 16 residues long. This CDR3 is CASSYMPGTGDEKLFF. The CDR3 DNA reads as TGTGCCAGCAGTTACATGCCCGGGACAGGGGATGAAAAACTGTTTTTT.

This clone was observed a handful of times. This chain links TRBV28 with TRBJ1-2, with TRBD1 identical over 8 bases. Losses at the gene ends were 6 bases for V and 7 bases for J; bases not matched to a gene: 10. Germline CDR1 reads MDHEN; CDR2 reads SYDVKM. CDR3 size: 14 residues. DNA of the CDR3: TGTGCCAGCAGCTACGACAGGGGTTTTGCTGGCTACACCTTC. This codes for CASSYDRGFAGYTF.